This T cell receptor (beta chain) is from a study of PD-L1 blockade in urothelial cancer. The wider study: Before enrollment, 0 to 3 chemotherapy regimens had been given to patients. Blood analyses occurred 3 weeks (second dose) and 6 weeks post treatment start.

Repertoires were generated with immunoSEQ multiplex PCR, while TCRdb's copy carries only in-frame clones and drops some. Here the sample spans about 38,000 clones, around nine tenths being singletons. Patients were diagnosed with urothelial carcinoma, either locally advanced or metastatic. Study-level points and caveats: Pretreatment peripheral blood TCR clonality that fell below the median predicted better survival among the patients studied.

On this clone: Its antigen is currently unknown.

The source of this sequence is a man between 65 and 85 years old with urothelial cancer. Sequenced here: PBMCs, sampled around atezolizumab (anti-PD-L1) treatment.

The DNA for the CDR3 is TGTGCCAGCAGCGCCAGACTAGCGGGGTACCTCTACAATGAGCAGTTCTTC. It is translated as CASSARLAGYLYNEQFF. The genes are TRBV7-9 and TRBJ2-1, with TRBD2 matching 11 bases. The J segment lost 3 bases and the V segment lost 5 bases, leaving 9 bases of the junction unmatched. Germline CDR1 is SEHNR and CDR2 is FQNEAQ (reference sequence). The CDR3 has 17 residues.